The sequence of this T cell receptor beta chain was determined in a study of blood T cell repertoires in COVID-19. Turning to the study itself: Samples came from the United States, Italy and Spain, spanning acute and convalescent COVID-19. PBMCs, B-cell-depleted T cells, or T cells were the source of the cDNA or gDNA that made up the material.

In the original processing: Amplification of reference gene primers was used by the study to estimate nucleated cell counts. The method was immunoSEQ multiplex PCR; TCRdb's version includes in-frame clones alone and lacks a portion of them. V and J calls plus clone size are reproduced from that table; the DNA served to infer D and trimming. Of about 150,000 clones listed, 80% were seen once; the top ten hold 10% to 15%. The V gene's germline CDR1 is SGHNT and CDR2 YYREEE (reference sequence). CDR3 size: 16 residues. V lost 4 bases and J lost 2, with 16 bases in between. Material: peripheral blood. The TCR sequence derives from a man aged 60 to 69 with active or convalescent COVID-19. The chain recombines TRBV5-4 with TRBJ1-3; D may be TRBD1 (5 bases). The CDR3 is CASSMAGGRTGNTIYF. DNA of the CDR3: TGTGCCAGCAGCATGGCGGGGGGTAGGACTGGAAACACCATATATTTT.